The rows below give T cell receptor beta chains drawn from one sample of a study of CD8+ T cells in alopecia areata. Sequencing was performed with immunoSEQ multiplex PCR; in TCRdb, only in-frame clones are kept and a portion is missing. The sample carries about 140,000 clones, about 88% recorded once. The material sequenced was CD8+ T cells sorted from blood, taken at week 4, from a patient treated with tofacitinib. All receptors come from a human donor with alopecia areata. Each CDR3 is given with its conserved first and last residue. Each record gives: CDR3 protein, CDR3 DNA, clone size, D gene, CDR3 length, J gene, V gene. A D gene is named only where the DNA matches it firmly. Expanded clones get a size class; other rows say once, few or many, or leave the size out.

CASSLFPEQFF,TGTGCCAGCAGCTTGTTCCCTGAGCAGTTCTTC,.,.,11,TRBJ2-1,TRBV5-6
CASSLEGEDYGYTF,TGCGCCAGCAGCTTGGAAGGGGAGGACTATGGCTACACCTTC,.,.,14,TRBJ1-2,TRBV5-1
CASSYVGRAGNEQFF,TGTGCCAGCAGTTATGTTGGGCGGGCGGGGAATGAGCAGTTCTTC,.,.,15,TRBJ2-1,TRBV2
CASSLSDRTSDEQYF,TGTGCCAGCAGCTTGTCGGATCGGACGTCGGACGAGCAGTACTTC,.,.,15,TRBJ2-7,TRBV5-4
CSVRDRGLSVTEAFF,TGCAGCGTAAGGGACAGGGGGCTTTCGGTCACTGAAGCTTTCTTT,.,TRBD1,15,TRBJ1-1,TRBV29-1
CASSRGQGSDTQYF,TGTGCCAGCAGCCGGGGACAGGGGAGCGATACGCAGTATTTT,medium-sized,TRBD1,14,TRBJ2-3,TRBV7-3
CASSPDRDTQYF,TGTGCTAGCAGCCCGGACAGAGATACGCAGTATTTT,.,.,12,TRBJ2-3,TRBV7-7
CASSIGQGYGYTF,TGTGCCAGTAGTATTGGACAGGGCTATGGCTACACCTTC,.,TRBD1,13,TRBJ1-2,TRBV19
CASSRPGLDNEQFF,TGTGCCAGCAGTAGACCGGGACTAGACAATGAGCAGTTCTTC,.,TRBD2,14,TRBJ2-1,TRBV27
CASSEGRGYIQYF,TGTGCCAGCAGTGAAGGCAGGGGGTACATTCAGTACTTC,.,TRBD1,13,TRBJ2-4,TRBV2
CASSLAGIYNEQFF,TGTGCTTCGTCACTAGCGGGGATATACAATGAGCAGTTCTTC,few,TRBD2,14,TRBJ2-1,TRBV30
CASKLAGSIQETQYF,TGTGCCAGCAAACTAGCGGGTAGTATCCAAGAGACCCAGTACTTC,.,TRBD2,15,TRBJ2-5,TRBV6-5
CSVEDRGQGAQHF,TGCAGCGTTGAAGATCGGGGACAGGGGGCCCAGCATTTT,.,TRBD1,13,TRBJ1-5,TRBV29-1
CASSLRLNDEQFF,TGTGCCAGCAGCTTGAGACTAAATGATGAGCAGTTCTTC,.,.,13,TRBJ2-1,TRBV5-4
CASSRPWTGEGDEQFF,TGCGCCAGCAGCCGACCCTGGACAGGGGAGGGGGATGAGCAGTTCTTC,.,TRBD1,16,TRBJ2-1,TRBV10-2
CASSFWAGDTDTQYF,TGTGCCAGCAGCTTCTGGGCGGGAGACACAGATACGCAGTATTTT,.,TRBD2,15,TRBJ2-3,TRBV5-6
CASSTPFSYNEQFF,TGTGCCAGTAGTACCCCATTCTCCTACAATGAGCAGTTCTTC,once,.,14,TRBJ2-1,TRBV19
CAISDIGWGYYEQYF,TGTGCCATCAGTGATATAGGGTGGGGGTACTACGAGCAGTACTTC,.,.,15,TRBJ2-7,TRBV10-3
CASSARRFNEQFF,TGTGCCAGCAGCGCCCGGAGGTTCAATGAGCAGTTCTTC,.,.,13,TRBJ2-1,TRBV5-6
CASSQAHYEQYF,TGTGCCAGCAGCCAGGCCCACTACGAGCAGTACTTC,.,.,12,TRBJ2-7,TRBV11-2
CASSATSGRRLEDTGELFF,TGTGCCAGCAGTGCAACTAGCGGGAGGAGGCTGGAGGACACCGGGGAGCTGTTTTTT,.,TRBD2,19,TRBJ2-2,TRBV6-1
CASSRIGTGRTGELFF,TGTGCCAGCAGCCGTATCGGGACAGGGAGAACCGGGGAGCTGTTTTTT,.,TRBD1,16,TRBJ2-2,TRBV7-6
CASSRPGTLSYGYTF,TGTGCCAGCAGCCGACCCGGGACACTCAGCTATGGCTACACCTTC,.,.,15,TRBJ1-2,TRBV5-4
CASSEAGHAGDEQYF,TGTGCCAGCAGTGAAGCCGGACACGCCGGGGACGAGCAGTACTTC,.,.,15,TRBJ2-7,TRBV2
CASSLDSSDTQYF,TGTGCCAGCAGCTTAGACTCATCAGATACGCAGTATTTT,.,.,13,TRBJ2-3,TRBV7-2
CASSPENGEGFEQYF,TGTGCCAGCAGCCCTGAGAACGGGGAAGGGTTCGAGCAGTACTTC,.,.,15,TRBJ2-7,TRBV7-6
CASRATGGNEQYF,TGTGCCAGCAGGGCGACAGGGGGAAACGAGCAGTACTTC,.,TRBD1,13,TRBJ2-7,TRBV27
CASSQAFYEQYF,TGTGCCAGCAGCCAAGCCTTTTACGAGCAGTACTTC,.,.,12,TRBJ2-7,TRBV14
CSVEDEANSYEQYF,TGCAGCGTTGAAGACGAAGCGAATAGCTACGAGCAGTACTTC,.,.,14,TRBJ2-7,TRBV29-1
CASRAGADFYEQYF,TGTGCCAGCAGAGCGGGAGCCGACTTTTACGAGCAGTACTTC,.,TRBD2,14,TRBJ2-7,TRBV27
CASSWEWPVHITYEQYF,TGCGCCAGCAGCTGGGAATGGCCAGTACATATTACCTACGAGCAGTACTTC,.,.,17,TRBJ2-7,TRBV5-1
CASSFSTVGSGEQYF,TGCGCCAGCAGCTTCTCGACCGTAGGAAGTGGCGAGCAGTACTTC,few,.,15,TRBJ2-7,TRBV4-1
CSVVGQQSSYEQYF,TGCAGCGTTGTGGGACAGCAAAGCTCCTACGAGCAGTACTTC,.,TRBD1,14,TRBJ2-7,TRBV29-1
CRGDWDTQYF,TGCCGCGGGGATTGGGATACGCAGTATTTT,.,.,10,TRBJ2-3,TRBV29-1
CASSSTSTNEQFF,TGTGCCAGCAGCTCAACTAGCACCAATGAGCAGTTCTTC,.,.,13,TRBJ2-1,TRBV7-9
CASSYREVPGELFF,TGTGCCAGCAGTTACAGGGAAGTCCCCGGGGAGCTGTTTTTT,.,.,14,TRBJ2-2,TRBV27
CSVEDGGRSYEQYF,TGCAGCGTTGAAGATGGGGGCCGCTCCTACGAGCAGTACTTC,.,.,14,TRBJ2-7,TRBV29-1
CASSLVRGPPYEQYF,TGCGCCAGCAGCTTGGTAAGGGGTCCCCCTTACGAGCAGTACTTC,.,.,15,TRBJ2-7,TRBV5-1
CASIPGTGISGANVLTF,TGCGCCAGCATTCCCGGGACAGGGATCTCTGGGGCCAACGTCCTGACTTTC,.,TRBD1,17,TRBJ2-6,TRBV5-1
CASSERLDTQYF,TGTGCCAGCAGTGAACGTTTGGATACGCAGTATTTT,.,.,12,TRBJ2-3,TRBV2
CSVEDNYNEQFF,TGCAGCGTTGAAGATAACTACAATGAGCAGTTCTTC,.,.,12,TRBJ2-1,TRBV29-1
CSVEGLRYNEQFF,TGCAGCGTTGAGGGATTGCGCTACAATGAGCAGTTCTTC,.,.,13,TRBJ2-1,TRBV29-1
CASSSWDRGTEAFF,TGTGCCAGCAGTTCCTGGGACAGGGGAACTGAAGCTTTCTTT,once,TRBD1,14,TRBJ1-1,TRBV27
CADPGGESSYNEQFF,TGTGCCGACCCTGGAGGCGAGAGCTCCTACAATGAGCAGTTCTTC,.,.,15,TRBJ2-1,TRBV7-3
CASSRRQNTGELFF,TGTGCCAGCAGCCGGAGGCAGAACACCGGGGAGCTGTTTTTT,.,.,14,TRBJ2-2,TRBV2
CASSPPGQGAWEQYF,TGTGCCAGCAGCCCTCCGGGACAGGGGGCGTGGGAGCAGTACTTC,.,TRBD1,15,TRBJ2-7,TRBV7-9
CASSEDTDRAGTGELFF,TGTGCCAGTAGTGAGGACACGGACAGGGCGGGTACCGGGGAGCTGTTTTTT,.,TRBD1,17,TRBJ2-2,TRBV19
CASKDRGSDTQYF,TGTGCCAGCAAAGACAGGGGATCGGATACGCAGTATTTT,few,TRBD1,13,TRBJ2-3,TRBV7-9
CAIRDGQGYGYTF,TGTGCCATCAGAGACGGGCAGGGTTATGGCTACACCTTC,.,.,13,TRBJ1-2,TRBV10-3
CSVEDQRGTGIYNEQFF,TGCAGCGTTGAAGATCAAAGGGGAACAGGGATTTACAATGAGCAGTTCTTC,.,.,17,TRBJ2-1,TRBV29-1
CAWSNPYEQYF,TGTGCCTGGAGTAACCCCTACGAGCAGTACTTC,.,.,11,TRBJ2-7,TRBV30
CASSYTGNTEAFF,TGTGCCAGCAGCTATACAGGGAACACTGAAGCTTTCTTT,.,.,13,TRBJ1-1,TRBV6-5
CASSLKGGSYEQYF,TGTGCCAGCAGTTTAAAGGGGGGGTCCTACGAGCAGTACTTC,.,.,14,TRBJ2-7,TRBV27
CASSQYSNQPQHF,TGTGCCAGCAGCCAATACAGCAATCAGCCCCAGCATTTT,.,.,13,TRBJ1-5,TRBV14
CASISGDYGYTF,TGTGCCAGCATCTCTGGAGACTATGGCTACACCTTC,.,.,12,TRBJ1-2,TRBV7-9